The 6 T cell receptor beta chains below all came from one sample that was sequenced in a study of T cell repertoires in cytomegalovirus infection. TCRdb processed the reads anew with MiXCR; each CDR3 protein has one entry. The profile covers 200,000 to 300,000 distinct CDR3 sequences, with 12% to 15% appearing a single time and around 9% taken by the ten largest. Source material: PBMCs. The receptor set was obtained from a human donor in good health (CMV status not recorded). Some clones in this sample may be carry-over from other donors' samples.

This clonotype was found a few times. This sequence joins TRBV6-2 or TRBV6-3 and TRBJ2-7, with 8 bases fitting TRBD2. The CDR3 runs to 14 residues. The trim removed 7 bases at V and 0 bases at J, leaving 5 bases unmatched. Germline V lookup: CDR1 MNHEY, CDR2 SVGEGT. CDR3 bases: TGTGCCAGCATTAGTAGCGGGACCTCCTACGAGCAGTACTTC. Encoded protein: CASISSGTSYEQYF.

This clonotype has at least ten counts. V and J are TRBV7-2 and TRBJ2-5, with D hard to call. Trimming removed 2 bases at V and 1 base at J, with 8 bases between. Looked up from germline, CDR1 is SGHTA and CDR2 is FQGNSA. The CDR3 has 14 amino acids. CDR3 nucleotide sequence: TGTGCCAGCAGCTTATGGGCAGCCCAAGAGACCCAGTACTTC. Translation: CASSLWAAQETQYF.

V is TRBV20-1 and J is TRBJ2-3; TRBD2 agrees at 8 bases. The CDR3 has 14 residues. V lost 4 bases, J lost 0 bases, and 3 bases stayed unmatched. The germline V gene encodes CDR1 DFQATT and CDR2 SNEGSKA (reference sequence). The CDR3 DNA reads TGCAGTGCTACAGCGGGGGATAGCACAGATACGCAGTATTTT. It encodes CSATAGDSTDTQYF.

V is TRBV2 and J is TRBJ2-7; 11 bases agree with TRBD1. Per germline, CDR1 SNHLY and CDR2 FYNNEI. The CDR3 is 14 amino acids. J gave up 2 bases and V 7 bases, and 4 bases lay outside the gene matches. This CDR3 is CASTGQGATYEQYF. The CDR3 nucleotides are TGTGCCAGCACCGGACAGGGGGCCACCTACGAGCAGTACTTC.

Concerning this clonotype itself: This may arise from a read error, as a much more abundant clone is one base away. The V gene is TRBV27, the J gene TRBJ1-1; D remains ambiguous. Trimming removed 6 bases from V and 2 bases from J, with 7 bases in between. Germline values: CDR1 MNHEY, CDR2 SMNVEV (reference sequence). The length of the CDR3 is 12 residues. The CDR3 sequence: CASRSSNTEAFF. CDR3 DNA sequence: TGTGCCAGCAGATCCAGTAACACTGAAGCTTTCTTT.

This clonotype was counted a few times. The rearrangement links TRBV19 to TRBJ2-1; 9 bases agree with TRBD2. Looked up from germline, CDR1 is LNHDA and CDR2 is SQIVND (reference sequence). V dropped 1 base and J dropped 3; count of bases not matched to a gene: 16. This CDR3 is 20 amino acids long. This CDR3 reads CASSIAITKLAGMFYNEQFF. CDR3 nucleotides: TGTGCCAGTAGTATAGCCATAACCAAACTAGCGGGTATGTTCTACAATGAGCAGTTCTTC.